Each of the 24 T cell receptor beta chains below was sequenced from the same sample in a study of blood T cell repertoires in COVID-19. Using immunoSEQ multiplex PCR, the repertoire was profiled, and TCRdb retains in-frame clones only, with some absent. Seen here are 260,000 or so clones, roughly four fifths observed once, and the top ten hold about 3.9%. The sequencing input was PBMCs or T cells enriched from blood (not recorded which). These receptors all stem from a woman aged 40 to 55 who had been exposed to COVID-19.

V is TRBV5-1 and J is TRBJ2-3, with 8 bases lining up with TRBD2. Germline assignment: CDR1 SGHRS and CDR2 YFSETQ. The CDR3 is 15 residues long. With 0 bases clipped from V and 4 bases from J, the junction kept 4 bases outside the gene matches. The CDR3 region is CASSLAGGSADTQYF. CDR3 DNA sequence: TGCGCCAGCAGCTTGGCGGGGGGGAGTGCAGATACGCAGTATTTT. Full variable domain (remainder filled in from reference TRBV5-1 and TRBJ2-3): KAGVTQTPRYLIKTRGQQVTLSCSPISGHRSVSWYQQTPGQGLQFLFEYFSETQRNKGNFPGRFSGRQFSNSRSEMNVSTLELGDSALYLCASSLAGGSADTQYFGPGTRLTVL.

V and J are TRBV3-1 (or the pseudogene TRBV3-2) and TRBJ2-7, with no clear D. The V end was cut by 1 base, the J end by 2 bases, with 9 bases between. CDR3 length equals 14 residues. Germline V gives CDR1 LGHDT, CDR2 YNNKEL (reference sequence). The CDR3 sequence: CASSQGAKTYEQYF. The CDR3, as DNA: TGTGCCAGCAGCCAAGGGGCCAAGACCTACGAGCAGTACTTC.

The chain uses TRBV5-6 and TRBJ2-5, with 7 positions matching TRBD2. The germline CDR1 and CDR2 sequences are SGHDT and YYEEEE. V dropped 1 base and J dropped 4; count of bases not matched to a gene: 4. The CDR3 loop spans 14 amino acids. In nucleotides, the CDR3 is TGTGCCAGCAGCTTGCTAGGGAGGGGAGAGACCCAGTACTTC. Its translation: CASSLLGRGETQYF. The whole variable domain, filled in from reference TRBV5-6 and TRBJ2-5, reads DAGVTQSPTHLIKTRGQQVTLRCSPKSGHDTVSWYQQALGQGPQFIFQYYEEEERQRGNFPDRFSGHQFPNYSSELNVNALLLGDSALYLCASSLLGRGETQYFGPGTRLLVL.

The chain joins TRBV7-4 to TRBJ1-5; D uncertain. Per germline, CDR1 SGHVT and CDR2 SQSDAQ. Deletions cut 11 bases from V and 7 bases from J, with 9 bases between. There are 10 residues in the CDR3. The CDR3 bases are TGTGCCCCTGAGCCCCAGCCCCAGCATTTT. As protein: CAPEPQPQHF.

Comments on this clone: The sample contains more than one DNA sequence encoding this CDR3. V gene TRBV3-1 (or the pseudogene TRBV3-2) combines with J gene TRBJ1-2, with 8 bases aligning to TRBD1. The CDR3 is 15 amino acids. V gave up 0 bases and J gave up 7 bases; unmatched junction bases: 7. From germline, CDR1 is LGHDT and CDR2 YNNKEL (reference sequence). The CDR3, as DNA: TGTGCCAGCAGCCAAGATCGTGACAGGGGTGGTGGCTACACCTTC. It codes for CASSQDRDRGGGYTF.

The chain employs TRBV5-4 and TRBJ2-3; TRBD2 aligns across 13 bases. The CDR3 is 18 residues long. Trimming cost V 4 bases and J 0 bases; bases outside gene matches: 8. Germline V gives CDR1 SGHNT, CDR2 YYREEE (reference sequence). The CDR3 protein is CASSTLAGGPRSTDTQYF. The CDR3 coding sequence is TGTGCCAGCAGCACACTAGCGGGGGGGCCGAGGAGCACAGATACGCAGTATTTT. The whole variable domain, filled in from reference TRBV5-4 and TRBJ2-3, reads ETGVTQSPTHLIKTRGQQVTLRCSSQSGHNTVSWYQQALGQGPQFIFQYYREEENGRGNFPPRFSGLQFPNYSSELNVNALELDDSALYLCASSTLAGGPRSTDTQYFGPGTRLTVL.

In nucleotides, the CDR3 is TGTGCCAGCAGCTTAGTTGGCGGGGTTCGCACAGATACGCAGTATTTT. Protein product: CASSLVGGVRTDTQYF. V is TRBV7-2 and J is TRBJ2-3; maybe TRBD2 (6 bases). Per germline, CDR1 SGHTA and CDR2 FQGNSA. With 1 base removed from V and 1 base from J, the gap between germline ends came to 12 bases. The CDR3 runs 16 residues.

The count of this clone is one. V usage is TRBV7-7 and J usage is TRBJ2-1, with 9 bases that match TRBD1. With 6 bases clipped from V and 8 bases from J, the junction kept 8 bases outside the gene matches. CDR1 is SSHAT, CDR2 FNYEAQ, per germline (reference sequence). The CDR3 spans 14 residues. The CDR3 loop reads CASSLRDRDHEQFF. The CDR3 region has the DNA TGTGCCAGCAGTCTCCGGGACAGGGACCATGAGCAGTTCTTC.

This clone was seen ten or more times. CDR3 in amino acids: CASSGETGELFF. Here the CDR3 DNA reads TGTGCCAGCAGCGGAGAAACCGGGGAGCTGTTTTTT. V and J are TRBV12-3 or TRBV12-4 and TRBJ2-2; D ambiguous. Trimming removed 6 bases from V and 5 bases from J, with 7 bases in between. This CDR3 contains 12 residues.

In its sample, this clone was seen once. The chain combines TRBV6-4 with TRBJ2-2, with TRBD1 matching over 10 bases. The V segment lost 6 bases and the J segment 3 bases; nucleotides outside the gene matches: 4. The CDR3 sequence is 15 residues long. Germline V gene data show CDR1 as MRHNA and CDR2 as SNTAGT. In DNA form, the CDR3 reads TGTGCCAGCAGGCGGGGGACAGGGGACACCGGGGAGCTGTTTTTT. It specifies CASRRGTGDTGELFF.

The rearrangement uses TRBV7-8 and TRBJ2-4, with D perhaps matching TRBD2 (5 bases). This CDR3 is 13 amino acids long. Germline assignment: CDR1 SGHVS and CDR2 FQNEAQ. V dropped 5 bases and J dropped 6 bases, with 11 bases sitting between them. This CDR3 is CASSARTLNIQYF. The CDR3 bases are TGTGCCAGCAGCGCACGGACTTTAAACATTCAGTACTTC. Supplemented by reference TRBV7-8 and TRBJ2-4, the full variable domain reads GAGVSQSPRYKVAKRGQDVALRCDPISGHVSLFWYQQALGQGPEFLTYFQNEAQLDKSGLPSDRFFAERPEGSVSTLKIQRTQQEDSAVYLCASSARTLNIQYFGAGTRLSVL.

The rearrangement joins TRBV28 to TRBJ2-7, with 7 bases aligning to TRBD2. Germline-derived CDR1 and CDR2 are MDHEN and SYDVKM. The CDR3 is 17 amino acids. The V and J ends lost 5 bases and 6 bases, in that order; junction bases with no gene match: 19. CDR3 residues: CASSPPPRPSGGSEQYF. Here the CDR3 DNA reads TGTGCCAGCAGTCCGCCACCCCGGCCCTCCGGGGGGAGCGAGCAGTACTTC.

This rearrangement joins TRBV28 to TRBJ1-2; TRBD1 matches at 8 bases. The CDR3 length is 15 residues. J gave up 7 bases and V 3 bases, and 10 bases lay outside the gene matches. Germline V gene sequence: CDR1 MDHEN, CDR2 SYDVKM. CDR3 residues: CASSLAQGARGGYTF. The CDR3 nucleotides are TGTGCCAGCAGTTTGGCGCAGGGGGCGCGGGGTGGCTACACCTTC.

This clone has only one observation. Its ends do not fully match the called genes, so a read error is possible. The rearrangement joins TRBV7-9 to TRBJ1-4; D not certain. CDR1 is SEHNR, CDR2 FQNEAQ, per germline (reference sequence). The CDR3 spans 14 residues. CDR3 nucleotides: TGTGCCAGCAGCCTAGCTGCTATTAATGAAAAACTGTTTTTT. Translation: CASSLAAINEKLFF.

The chain has TRBV30 and TRBJ1-1, with TRBD1 matching over 7 bases. The CDR3 length is 14 residues. Losses at the gene ends were 1 base for V and 4 bases for J; bases not matched to a gene: 6. Germline V lookup: CDR1 GTSNPN, CDR2 SVGIG (reference sequence). CDR3 bases: TGTGCCTGGAGTGCAGGGGGGTCGAGCACTGAAGCTTTCTTT. It encodes CAWSAGGSSTEAFF. Looking up the rest from reference TRBV30 and TRBJ1-1 gives the full variable domain: SQTIHQWPATLVQPVGSPLSLECTVEGTSNPNLYWYRQAAGRGLQLLFYSVGIGQISSEVPQNLSASRPQDRQFILSSKKLLLSDSGFYLCAWSAGGSSTEAFFGQGTRLTVV.

Comment on this clone: The same CDR3 also results from other DNA sequences found in this sample. The CDR3 loop reads CASSFDRDRDHEQYF. As DNA, the CDR3 is TGTGCCAGCAGCTTCGACCGGGACAGGGACCACGAGCAGTACTTC. The genes are TRBV11-2 and TRBJ2-7; 9 bases are shared with TRBD1. Germline V gives CDR1 SGHAT, CDR2 FQNNGV. V gave up 3 bases and J gave up 5 bases; unmatched junction bases: 8. This CDR3 spans 15 amino acids.

This clone was seen many times. The chain carries TRBV30 and TRBJ1-6; D possibly corresponds to TRBD1 (5 bases). This CDR3 comprises 15 residues. V lost 0 bases, J lost 7 bases, and 13 bases lay in between. Germline V lookup: CDR1 GTSNPN, CDR2 SVGIG (reference sequence). In DNA, the CDR3 is TGTGCCTGGAGTGTCCTGGGGGGTCGAAATTCACCCCTCCACTTT. Its protein is CAWSVLGGRNSPLHF. The entire variable domain, with the rest obtained from reference TRBV30 and TRBJ1-6, is as follows: SQTIHQWPATLVQPVGSPLSLECTVEGTSNPNLYWYRQAAGRGLQLLFYSVGIGQISSEVPQNLSASRPQDRQFILSSKKLLLSDSGFYLCAWSVLGGRNSPLHFGNGTRLTVT.

The chain is built from TRBV6-5 and TRBJ2-1; D is possibly TRBD1 (6 bases). The CDR3 is 16 residues long. Germline assignment: CDR1 MNHEY and CDR2 SVGAGI. The V end lost 0 bases, the J end lost 9 bases, and 18 bases lay between the germline ends. CDR3: CASSYSVTGTGFEQFF. Here the CDR3 DNA reads TGTGCCAGCAGTTACTCGGTGACAGGAACAGGTTTTGAGCAGTTCTTC.

This clone showed up just once. The J gene is TRBJ2-3, the V gene TRBV11-3; no clear D gene. There are 13 residues in the CDR3. Trimming shortened V by 1 base and J by 5 bases, and 7 bases separated the two germline ends. Germline V gives CDR1 SGHNT, CDR2 YENEEA. The CDR3 DNA sequence: TGTGCCAGCAGCTTAGTGTTTAGAGATACGCAGTATTTT. This translates into CASSLVFRDTQYF.

V is TRBV11-2 and J is TRBJ2-3; 7 nucleotides agree with TRBD2. The ends lost 5 bases at V and 5 bases at J; junction bases unmatched: 4. From germline, CDR1 is SGHAT and CDR2 FQNNGV. The CDR3 is 13 amino acids. The CDR3 DNA follows: TGTGCCAGCAGCCCCCCGGGGGGAGATACGCAGTATTTT. Translating it yields CASSPPGGDTQYF.

The chain carries TRBV29-1 and TRBJ1-2; no firm D call. The CDR3 consists of 11 residues. Germline V gene lookup returns CDR1 SQVTM and CDR2 ANQGSEA. The V end lost 3 bases, the J end lost 4 bases, and 6 bases lay between the germline ends. CDR3 residues: CSVDGVYGYTF. In nucleotides, the CDR3 is TGCAGCGTTGACGGTGTCTATGGCTACACCTTC. Drawing the rest from reference TRBV29-1 and TRBJ1-2, the complete variable domain is SAVISQKPSRDICQRGTSLTIQCQVDSQVTMMFWYRQQPGQSLTLIATANQGSEATYESGFVIDKFPISRPNLTFSTLTVSNMSPEDSSIYLCSVDGVYGYTFGSGTRLTVV.

This clone has a handful of counts. The rearrangement joins TRBV5-1 to TRBJ1-5, with TRBD1 matching 7 bases. This CDR3 region has 16 residues. CDR1 is SGHRS, CDR2 YFSETQ, per germline. V trimming: 4 bases; J trimming: 7 bases; junction bases outside the gene matches: 14. The chain's CDR3 is CASSPDGNRGEQPQHF. CDR3 bases: TGCGCCAGCAGCCCCGATGGGAACAGGGGCGAACAGCCCCAGCATTTT.

In this sample, this clone turned up a few times. The genes are TRBV7-3 and TRBJ2-7; 7 bases are shared with TRBD1. Germline V gene data show CDR1 as SGHTA and CDR2 as FQGTGA. The V segment lost 5 bases and the J segment 6 bases; nucleotides outside the gene matches: 13. The CDR3 loop spans 15 amino acids. Here the CDR3 DNA reads TGTGCCAGCAGCAGCGCACCGACAGGGTTCGGCGAGCAGTACTTC. Its protein product is CASSSAPTGFGEQYF.

CDR3 sequence: CATSATDNSPLHF. The CDR3 bases are TGTGCCACCAGTGCTACGGATAATTCACCCCTCCACTTT. The chain combines TRBV24-1 with TRBJ1-6; the D is unclear. The CDR3 spans 13 residues. CDR1 is KGHDR and CDR2 is SFDVKD in the germline V gene. With 5 bases removed from V and 5 bases from J, the gap between germline ends came to 6 bases.